This TCR beta chain was captured in a study of blood T cells in healthy people across ages. Study-wide findings and caveats: Estimates of diversity drawn from one million T cells were considered underestimates. TCR beta diversity per million T cells fell roughly linearly with age. Both naive CD4+ cell counts and diversity were greater in long-lived donors than in aged donors.

Trimming stripped 10 bases from V and 2 bases from J, with 16 bases between. The germline V gene encodes CDR1 MNHEY and CDR2 SVGEGT. The CDR3 runs 14 residues. Comments on this clonotype: Its antigen remains unidentified.

The authors ran a second PCR of about 6 to 11 cycles using a sample-barcoded 5' primer and a J-beta primer mix. Every cDNA molecule carried a tag from a template-switch adaptor bearing 12 random nucleotides. TCRdb re-called the 5' RACE reads through MiXCR, storing one row per CDR3 protein. The repertoire holds some 730,000 distinct CDR3 sequences, with about a fifth as singletons. V usage is TRBV6-2 or TRBV6-3 and J usage is TRBJ2-3; D unclear. This TCR was recovered from a man between 65 and 79 years old in good health. Sequenced input: blood. CDR3 region: CATRTGASTDTQYF. CDR3 in DNA: TGTGCCACCCGCACCGGTGCATCCACAGATACGCAGTATTTT.